These T cell receptor beta chains were read from a single sample in a study of yellow fever vaccine responses in identical twins. TCRdb re-called the RT-PCR reads with MiXCR, one entry per CDR3 protein. This table has some 20,000 distinct CDR3 sequences, under 70% appearing once. The specimen comprised T cells from blood (PBMCs), unsorted or a sorted subset (not recorded which), sampled before or after yellow fever vaccination (not recorded which). These receptors were obtained from a woman under 30 who received the yellow fever vaccine. Both conserved end residues are part of each CDR3. The D gene is left open where the match is weak. Size values are once, few and many counts, or a class for expanded clones, and some rows have none.

clone_size j_call v_call d_call cdr3_length cdr3_aa cdr3_nt
. TRBJ2-1 TRBV10-3 . 11 CAISAFGEQFF TGTGCCATCAGTGCGTTTGGTGAGCAGTTCTTC
. TRBJ2-1 TRBV11-1 TRBD2 15 CASSKLAGPHNEQFF TGTGCCAGCAGCAAACTAGCGGGGCCACACAATGAGCAGTTCTTC
few TRBJ2-1 TRBV23-1 TRBD2 16 CASSPLAGLSYNEQFF TGCGCCAGCAGTCCCTTAGCGGGACTCTCCTACAATGAGCAGTTCTTC
once TRBJ2-5 TRBV3-1 TRBD2 15 CASSHISGGLETQYF TGTGCCAGCAGCCATATCAGCGGGGGCCTAGAGACCCAGTACTTC
. TRBJ2-1 TRBV7-6 TRBD2 15 CASSSVAGGRNEQFF TGTGCCAGCAGCTCCGTAGCGGGGGGAAGGAATGAGCAGTTCTTC
few TRBJ2-7 TRBV5-1 . 15 CASSSLGEAPYEQYF TGCGCCAGCAGCTCCTTGGGGGAGGCCCCCTACGAGCAGTACTTC
. TRBJ2-7 TRBV7-9 . 13 CASQGHGYYEQYF TGTGCCAGCCAAGGACACGGGTACTACGAGCAGTACTTC
once TRBJ1-1 TRBV18 . 13 CASSPSINTEAFF TGTGCCAGCTCACCCTCGATAAACACTGAAGCTTTCTTT
few TRBJ1-4 TRBV6-5 TRBD1 16 CASSYSKGQGSEKLFF TGTGCCAGCAGTTACTCAAAAGGACAGGGCAGTGAAAAACTGTTTTTT
. TRBJ2-3 TRBV14 . 15 CASSQDFASPDTQYF TGTGCCAGCAGCCAAGATTTTGCATCTCCAGATACGCAGTATTTT
. TRBJ1-2 TRBV4-1 TRBD1 14 CASSQDGTVYGYTF TGCGCCAGCAGCCAAGATGGGACAGTATATGGCTACACCTTC
. TRBJ1-2 TRBV6-1 . 13 CASRLESYGGYTF TGTGCCAGCCGCCTCGAAAGCTATGGTGGCTACACCTTC
. TRBJ1-2 TRBV4-2 TRBD1 15 CASSPDRAGNLGYTF TGTGCCAGCAGCCCAGACAGGGCTGGGAATTTGGGCTACACCTTC
. TRBJ1-5 TRBV18 . 13 CASSPQESQPQHF TGTGCCAGCTCACCGCAGGAAAGTCAGCCCCAGCATTTT
. TRBJ1-3 TRBV7-7 . 16 CASSLGLGSSGNTIYF TGTGCCAGCAGCTTAGGTCTGGGGTCCTCTGGAAACACCATATATTTT
. TRBJ1-1 TRBV29-1 TRBD1 14 CSVEPTGGSTEAFF TGCAGCGTTGAACCGACAGGGGGTTCCACTGAAGCTTTCTTT
. TRBJ1-2 TRBV18 . 16 CASSPWETETLYGYTF TGTGCCAGCTCACCCTGGGAGACGGAAACTCTCTATGGCTACACCTTC
. TRBJ1-1 TRBV3-1 . 11 CASSQGGEAFF TGTGCCAGCAGCCAGGGCGGTGAAGCTTTCTTT
. TRBJ2-7 TRBV3-1 . 14 CASSQTSTPYEQYF TGTGCCAGCAGCCAGACTAGTACACCCTACGAGCAGTACTTC
. TRBJ2-7 TRBV12-3/TRBV12-4 . 15 CASSPTGTHSYEQYF TGTGCCAGCAGTCCCACCGGGACCCACTCCTACGAGCAGTACTTC
. TRBJ1-2 TRBV6-2/TRBV6-3 . 14 CASSYPPRGQGYTF TGTGCCAGCAGTTACCCGCCCAGGGGCCAGGGCTACACCTTC
few TRBJ1-5 TRBV7-9 TRBD1 12 CASGQGNQPQHF TGTGCCAGCGGACAGGGCAATCAGCCCCAGCATTTT
once TRBJ2-1 TRBV14 . 14 CASSQVAGPNEQFF TGTGCCAGCAGCCAAGTAGCAGGTCCCAATGAGCAGTTCTTC
. TRBJ2-1 TRBV13 . 14 CASSKRSSYNEQFF TGTGCCAGCAGTAAAAGAAGTTCCTACAATGAGCAGTTCTTC
few TRBJ2-1 TRBV4-3 TRBD2 18 CASSQGLLGSGDGNEQFF TGCGCCAGCAGCCAAGGCCTCCTTGGTAGCGGGGACGGCAATGAGCAGTTCTTC
. TRBJ2-2 TRBV29-1 TRBD1 13 CSVPDRGTGELFF TGCAGCGTGCCTGACAGGGGGACCGGGGAGCTGTTTTTT
. TRBJ2-3 TRBV18 TRBD2 15 CASSPRSGGRDTQYF TGTGCCAGCTCACCGAGGAGCGGGGGAAGAGATACGCAGTATTTT
. TRBJ2-5 TRBV18 . 15 CASSPPSPPRETQYF TGTGCCAGCTCACCACCGTCACCCCCACGGGAGACCCAGTACTTC
. TRBJ2-2 TRBV12-3/TRBV12-4 TRBD1 17 CASRLRDRVSVTGDLFF TGTGCCAGCAGACTCCGGGACAGGGTTTCGGTCACCGGGGATCTGTTTTTT
. TRBJ1-6 TRBV5-2 . 15 CASNFRQGKNSPLHF TGTGCCAGTAACTTTCGGCAGGGTAAAAATTCACCCCTCCACTTT
. TRBJ2-3 TRBV11-1 TRBD1 14 CASSPTGGKDTQYF TGTGCCAGCAGCCCGACAGGGGGTAAAGATACGCAGTATTTT
few TRBJ2-3 TRBV29-1 . 10 CSVEVDTQYF TGCAGCGTTGAAGTGGATACGCAGTATTTT
. TRBJ1-5 TRBV6-2/TRBV6-3 . 14 CASSYRGGNQPQHF TGTGCCAGCAGTTACCGAGGAGGCAATCAGCCCCAGCATTTT
few TRBJ2-1 TRBV11-3 . 11 CASSFSNEQFF TGTGCCAGCAGCTTTTCCAATGAGCAGTTCTTC
. TRBJ1-4 TRBV4-2 . 17 CASSLAGAGGANEKLFF TGTGCCAGCAGCCTCGCCGGGGCCGGAGGGGCTAATGAAAAACTGTTTTTT
few TRBJ1-1 TRBV10-3 . 13 CAISDRVGTEAFF TGTGCCATCAGTGACAGGGTTGGCACTGAAGCTTTCTTT
. TRBJ2-1 TRBV5-1 TRBD2 17 CASSLALGLAQVAEQFF TGCGCCAGCAGCTTGGCCCTGGGACTAGCGCAGGTGGCTGAGCAGTTCTTC
. TRBJ2-7 TRBV7-6 . 18 CASSYAPTGGPKFYEQYF TGTGCCAGCAGCTATGCTCCAACAGGTGGTCCTAAATTCTACGAGCAGTACTTC
few TRBJ1-6 TRBV5-4 . 17 CASSLLQTSSYNSPLHF TGTGCCAGCAGCTTGTTGCAGACGAGCTCCTATAATTCACCCCTCCACTTT
. TRBJ2-7 TRBV14 . 14 CASSQEYGAGEQYF TGTGCCAGCAGCCAAGAGTATGGAGCTGGCGAGCAGTACTTC
. TRBJ1-6 TRBV3-1 . 14 CASSQGVGDSPLHF TGTGCCAGCAGCCAAGGGGTAGGGGATTCACCCCTCCACTTT
few TRBJ2-7 TRBV4-2 TRBD1 14 CASSHGQGDREQYF TGTGCCAGCAGCCACGGACAGGGTGATAGGGAGCAGTACTTC
. TRBJ2-5 TRBV7-2 TRBD2 16 CASSLVAGGLVETQYF TGTGCCAGCAGCTTAGTTGCGGGGGGGCTTGTGGAGACCCAGTACTTC
. TRBJ2-7 TRBV12-2 . 15 CASRLDRKGLGEQYF TGTGCAAGTCGCTTAGACCGGAAGGGATTAGGCGAGCAGTACTTC
. TRBJ1-1 TRBV28 . 12 CASSEGSTEAFF TGTGCCAGCAGCGAGGGTAGTACTGAAGCTTTCTTT
. TRBJ2-1 TRBV9 TRBD2 18 CASSANPTSGRAYNEQFF TGTGCCAGCAGCGCCAACCCTACTAGCGGGAGGGCCTACAATGAGCAGTTCTTC
. TRBJ1-2 TRBV10-1 . 13 CASSESMQHGYTF TGCGCCAGCAGTGAGTCGATGCAGCATGGCTACACCTTC
. TRBJ1-2 TRBV29-1 . 10 CSVEDSSYTF TGCAGCGTTGAAGACAGTAGCTACACCTTC
. TRBJ2-1 TRBV12-3/TRBV12-4 . 15 CASNPSGRTYNEQFF TGTGCCAGCAATCCAAGTGGGAGAACCTACAATGAGCAGTTCTTC
few TRBJ1-5 TRBV9 . 15 CASSVSSGDNQPQHF TGTGCCAGCAGCGTAAGTTCTGGGGACAATCAGCCCCAGCATTTT
. TRBJ2-5 TRBV13 . 14 CASSADGTEETQYF TGTGCCAGCAGCGCTGACGGAACCGAAGAGACCCAGTACTTC
. TRBJ2-1 TRBV11-1 . 11 CASRSRDEQFF TGTGCCAGCAGGTCCCGGGATGAGCAGTTCTTC